This TCR beta chain was profiled in a study of T-cell reconstitution after alpha-beta-depleted transplantation in children. Study-wide results and limits: Newly generated T cells supplied most T-cell counts and diversity one year post-transplant. From surviving recipient T cells and thymic progenitors came the high day-60 TCRbeta diversity observed in some patients.

Library preparation (for TCRbeta) was performed with unique molecular identifiers. TCRdb independently ran MiXCR on the PCR reads; one entry per CDR3 protein. The sample carries around 270,000 distinct CDR3 sequences, roughly 7.8% recorded once. There are many counts of this clonotype. The target antigen is unknown. The V gene end was trimmed by 0 bases and the J gene end by 4 bases; junction bases not matched to a gene: 6. This CDR3 has 15 amino acids. The germline CDR1 and CDR2 sequences are SGHKS and YYEKEE (reference sequence). Sample: peripheral blood, taken 360 days after TCRalphabeta/CD19-depleted stem cell transplant. This clonotype originated in a female patient aged 2-10 years who had a stem cell transplant for Fanconi anemia, so the T cells may come from the graft donor. The chain is built from TRBV5-5 and TRBJ2-7, with 8 bases fitting TRBD2. The CDR3 DNA sequence: TGTGCCAGCAGCTTGGGGCTAGCGGGTGATTACGAGCAGTACTTC. It encodes CASSLGLAGDYEQYF.